These T cell receptor beta chains were read from a single sample in a study of T cell responses to AZD1222 COVID-19 vaccine. Here immunoSEQ multiplex PCR was the method, and the copy in TCRdb shows in-frame clones only, minus some. Here the sample spans 100,000 or so clones, nearly 90% being singletons. The input for sequencing was peripheral blood, taken 28 days after the second AZD1222 dose. These receptors came from an adult who received the AZD1222 COVID-19 vaccine. CDR3s include the opening cysteine and the closing phenylalanine or tryptophan. The D gene is left open where the match is weak. Clone size is given for some rows only: seen once, a few or many times, or a class if the clone is expanded.

J gene: TRBJ2-5; clone size: NA; D gene: TRBD1; V gene: TRBV11-1; CDR3 length: 16; CDR3 DNA: TGTGCCAGCAGCCCGGGAGACAGGGGGGACCAAGAGACCCAGTACTTC; CDR3 protein: CASSPGDRGDQETQYF
J gene: TRBJ2-2; clone size: NA; D gene: NA; V gene: TRBV7-8; CDR3 length: 14; CDR3 DNA: TGTGCCAGCAGCTTAGGTACTTCCTCCGGGGAGCTGTTTTTT; CDR3 protein: CASSLGTSSGELFF
J gene: TRBJ2-3; clone size: few; D gene: NA; V gene: TRBV24-1; CDR3 length: 16; CDR3 DNA: TGTGCCACCAGTGACCGAAGGACACAGGTTACAGATACGCAGTATTTT; CDR3 protein: CATSDRRTQVTDTQYF
J gene: TRBJ1-6; clone size: NA; D gene: TRBD1; V gene: TRBV7-8; CDR3 length: 15; CDR3 DNA: TGTGCCAGCAGCCCCAGACAGGGGAGCAATTCACCCCTCCACTTT; CDR3 protein: CASSPRQGSNSPLHF
J gene: TRBJ1-5; clone size: NA; D gene: NA; V gene: TRBV2; CDR3 length: 17; CDR3 DNA: TGTGCCAGCAGTACCCAGAGACAGAGATATAGCAATCAGCCCCAGCATTTT; CDR3 protein: CASSTQRQRYSNQPQHF
J gene: TRBJ2-1; clone size: NA; D gene: TRBD2; V gene: TRBV7-9; CDR3 length: 16; CDR3 DNA: TGTGCCAGCACCGGGGCTAGCGGGAGGAGGCCCAATGAGCAGTTCTTC; CDR3 protein: CASTGASGRRPNEQFF
J gene: TRBJ2-1; clone size: NA; D gene: NA; V gene: TRBV4-3; CDR3 length: 14; CDR3 DNA: TGCGCCAGCAGCCAATTTAACCACAACAATGAGCAGTTCTTC; CDR3 protein: CASSQFNHNNEQFF
J gene: TRBJ2-5; clone size: NA; D gene: TRBD2; V gene: TRBV9; CDR3 length: 15; CDR3 DNA: TGTGCCAGCAGCGCTACTAGCGGGAGGGAAGAGACCCAGTACTTC; CDR3 protein: CASSATSGREETQYF
J gene: TRBJ2-1; clone size: NA; D gene: NA; V gene: TRBV5-1; CDR3 length: 16; CDR3 DNA: TGCGCCAGCAGCTTGGTCGAGAGGGCCTCAGGTAATGAGCAGTTCTTC; CDR3 protein: CASSLVERASGNEQFF
J gene: TRBJ2-7; clone size: NA; D gene: TRBD1; V gene: TRBV7-2; CDR3 length: 15; CDR3 DNA: TGTGCCAGCAGCTTAGGGGGACAGGGGGCGGACGAGCAGTACTTC; CDR3 protein: CASSLGGQGADEQYF
J gene: TRBJ2-1; clone size: NA; D gene: NA; V gene: TRBV7-3; CDR3 length: 13; CDR3 DNA: TGTGCCAGCAGCATCGGACCAAACAATGAGCAGTTCTTC; CDR3 protein: CASSIGPNNEQFF
J gene: TRBJ1-5; clone size: NA; D gene: TRBD1; V gene: TRBV5-5; CDR3 length: 15; CDR3 DNA: TGTGCCAGCAGCCCGGACAGGTTTCCCAATCAGCCCCAGCATTTT; CDR3 protein: CASSPDRFPNQPQHF
J gene: TRBJ1-4; clone size: NA; D gene: TRBD1; V gene: TRBV2; CDR3 length: 15; CDR3 DNA: TGTGCCAGCAGTGAACCTACAGGGGAAAATGAAAAACTGTTTTTT; CDR3 protein: CASSEPTGENEKLFF
J gene: TRBJ1-5; clone size: NA; D gene: NA; V gene: TRBV28; CDR3 length: 16; CDR3 DNA: TGTGCCAGCACGGGGGGGACTCCCGGGGTTGTGGTACCCCAGCATTTT; CDR3 protein: CASTGGTPGVVVPQHF
J gene: TRBJ2-1; clone size: NA; D gene: TRBD2; V gene: TRBV3-1/TRBV3-2; CDR3 length: 17; CDR3 DNA: TGTGCCAGCAGCCAAGAAATGAGCGGGATTTCCTACAATGAGCAGTTCTTC; CDR3 protein: CASSQEMSGISYNEQFF